The T cell receptor (beta chain) under discussion was sequenced for a study of T cells expressing NK-cell markers. One entry per CDR3 protein, without DNA, is what TCRdb gives after re-calling the 5' RACE reads. The sample table sets out around 380,000 distinct CDR3 sequences. Remarks on this clonotype: The antigen remains undetermined.

Germline CDR1 is ENHRY and CDR2 is SYGVKD. The CDR3 is made up of 13 amino acids. Findings and limits, study-wide: Dominant NKG2C+ clonotypes in roughly six donors made up about 1.0-7.0% of CD8+ T cells. Leadership of the CD3+CD56-NKG2C+ fraction also belonged to these clonotypes in a handful of donors.

What was sequenced was blood T cells: a sorted CD56 or NKG2C T cell subset, CD4+ or CD8+ T cells, or bulk PBMC T cells (not recorded which). This sequence joins TRBV10-3 and TRBJ2-1; the D gene TCRdb calls, TRBD1, cannot be checked with no DNA. The receptor was derived from a woman between 50 and 59 years old in good health. This CDR3 is CAISEPDRVEQFF.